The 22 T cell receptor beta chains listed next were all sequenced from one sample in a study of T cells after somatic rescue of genetic block. Some clones are missing from TCRdb's copy, which holds only in-frame ones; the method was immunoSEQ multiplex PCR. The sample consists of roughly 110,000 clones, about 89% of them appearing once. Sequencing was carried out using peripheral blood mononuclear cells (PBMCs). These receptors came from a woman younger than 35.

The chain uses TRBV5-1 and TRBJ1-3; 10 bases fit TRBD1. With V trimmed by 4 bases and J by 4 bases, 14 bases remained unmatched. Germline lookup yields CDR1 SGHRS and CDR2 YFSETQ. The CDR3 extends over 18 amino acids. The CDR3 here is CASSAAGTGALGGNTIYF. The CDR3 DNA reads as TGCGCCAGCAGCGCCGCCGGGACAGGGGCACTGGGGGGAAACACCATATATTTT.

The DNA for the CDR3 is TGTGCCAGCAGCAAACAGGGGGCACAAGAGACCCAGTACTTC. Translating gives CASSKQGAQETQYF. The chain combines TRBV7-9 with TRBJ2-5; TRBD1 agrees at 9 bases. CDR3 length: 14 amino acids. Germline V CDR1 and CDR2: SEHNR, FQNEAQ (reference sequence). The J segment lost 2 bases and the V segment lost 5 bases, leaving 3 bases of the junction unmatched.

The chain combines TRBV9 with TRBJ2-7; TRBD2 matches at 10 bases. Germline lookup yields CDR1 SGDLS and CDR2 YYNGEE. Trimming cost V 1 base and J 9 bases; bases outside gene matches: 7. The length of the CDR3 is 14 residues. CDR3 sequence (DNA): TGTGCCAGCAGCGTATCTAGCGGGGGTCCGGGGCAGTACTTC. Translating gives CASSVSSGGPGQYF.

The chain uses TRBV5-1 and TRBJ1-4, with unresolved D. Germline-derived CDR1 and CDR2 are SGHRS and YFSETQ. The CDR3 spans 16 residues. V was pared by 2 bases and J by 0 bases, with 11 bases between. The chain's CDR3 is CASSLLPRATNEKLFF. CDR3 nucleotide sequence: TGCGCCAGCAGCTTATTACCGCGTGCAACTAATGAAAAACTGTTTTTT.

The rearrangement joins TRBV7-6 to TRBJ2-5, with TRBD1 as a possible D gene (5 bases). The CDR3 covers 13 residues. Germline CDR1 reads SGHVS; CDR2 reads FNYEAQ. V lost 4 bases and J 4 bases, leaving 10 bases between the germline ends. The CDR3 bases are TGTGCCAGCAGCTCATATAGGGGAGAGACCCAGTACTTC. Amino acid sequence: CASSSYRGETQYF.

J is TRBJ2-1 and V is TRBV7-2; D gene uncertain. The V gene lost 0 bases and the J gene lost 0 bases, with 9 bases spanning the gap. This CDR3 contains 16 residues. The V gene's germline CDR1 is SGHTA and CDR2 FQGNSA. The CDR3 nucleotides are TGTGCCAGCAGCTTAGCGCTAGGGTACTCCTACAATGAGCAGTTCTTC. This sequence encodes CASSLALGYSYNEQFF.

This clone was counted once. The V call is TRBV5-5, the J call TRBJ1-1; the D is unclear. The length of the CDR3 is 15 residues. The V end lost 2 bases, the J end lost 3 bases, and 14 bases lay between the germline ends. Germline V CDR1 and CDR2: SGHKS, YYEKEE (reference sequence). The CDR3 reads CASSLYSGSHTEAFF. The CDR3 bases are TGTGCCAGCAGCTTATACTCGGGTTCTCACACTGAAGCTTTCTTT.

This clone showed up just a few times. The same CDR3 is also encoded by other DNA sequences in this sample. This chain links TRBV5-1 with TRBJ2-1; D gene unclear. Trimming stripped 0 bases from V and 4 bases from J, with 2 bases between. Per germline, CDR1 SGHRS and CDR2 YFSETQ. This CDR3 spans 12 amino acids. CDR3 in amino acids: CASSLEYNEQFF. In DNA, the CDR3 is TGCGCCAGCAGCTTGGAGTACAATGAGCAGTTCTTC.

The V and J genes are TRBV19 and TRBJ2-2; possible D gene TRBD1, 6 bases. CDR3 length: 14 amino acids. The V end was cut by 7 bases, the J end by 1 base, with 10 bases between. Germline assignment: CDR1 LNHDA and CDR2 SQIVND (reference sequence). The CDR3 sequence is CASTSGQNTGELFF. The CDR3 nucleotides are TGTGCCAGTACCTCGGGACAGAACACCGGGGAGCTGTTTTTT.

The chain couples TRBV11-3 to TRBJ1-6, with unresolved D. Germline CDR1 and CDR2: SGHNT and YENEEA. Trimming left V 5 bases short and J 7 bases short, with 12 bases between. CDR3 length: 14 residues. The CDR3 region has the DNA TGTGCCAGCAGCCCTGACCGAACCAATTCACCCCTCCACTTT. It encodes CASSPDRTNSPLHF.

V usage is TRBV28 and J usage is TRBJ1-1; TRBD1 might be the D (5 bases). V was trimmed by 7 bases and J by 2 bases, leaving 11 bases between them. The CDR3 has 13 amino acids. The V gene's germline CDR1 is MDHEN and CDR2 SYDVKM. The CDR3 DNA follows: TGTGCCAGCACCGGGGGGGTCAACACTGAAGCTTTCTTT. This codes for CASTGGVNTEAFF.

This chain connects TRBV18 to TRBJ1-2; D gene unclear. The CDR3 sequence is 14 residues long. V lost 3 bases to trimming and J lost 0 bases, with 8 bases between them. Germline CDR1 and CDR2: KGHSH and LQKENI. CDR3 coding DNA: TGTGCCAGCTCACCTTACTCAGCTAACTATGGCTACACCTTC. This sequence encodes CASSPYSANYGYTF.

This chain connects TRBV19 to TRBJ1-5; 7 bases line up with TRBD1. CDR1 and CDR2 (germline): LNHDA, SQIVND (reference sequence). V gave up 7 bases and J gave up 6 bases; unmatched junction bases: 6. The CDR3 consists of 13 residues. The chain's CDR3 is CASTPTGVQPQHF. In nucleotides, the CDR3 is TGTGCCAGTACCCCAACAGGGGTTCAGCCCCAGCATTTT. The full variable domain, its missing parts supplied by reference TRBV19 and TRBJ1-5, is DGGITQSPKYLFRKEGQNVTLSCEQNLNHDAMYWYRQDPGQGLRLIYYSQIVNDFQKGDIAEGYSVSREKKESFPLTVTSAQKNPTAFYLCASTPTGVQPQHFGDGTRLSIL.

The gene calls are TRBV28 and TRBJ1-2, with a possible D match to TRBD1 (6 bases). Trimming removed 5 bases from V and 2 bases from J, with 12 bases in between. From germline, CDR1 is MDHEN and CDR2 SYDVKM. CDR3 size: 14 residues. The CDR3 reads CASSAPGTNYGYTF. The DNA for the CDR3 is TGTGCCAGCAGTGCCCCCGGGACAAACTATGGCTACACCTTC.

V is TRBV2 and J is TRBJ1-2, with 9 bases aligning to TRBD1. This CDR3 region has 14 residues. CDR1 and CDR2 (germline): SNHLY, FYNNEI. With 6 bases clipped from V and 8 bases from J, the junction kept 10 bases outside the gene matches. The CDR3 nucleotides read TGTGCCAGCAGACAGACCGGGACAGGGTTAGGCTACACCTTC. It encodes CASRQTGTGLGYTF.

This clone is a singleton in its sample. The DNA for the CDR3 is TGTGCCAGCAGTTGGATAACCTACGAGCAGTACTTC. Amino acids: CASSWITYEQYF. The gene calls are TRBV6-1 and TRBJ2-7; D is unclear. Trimming removed 5 bases from V and 2 bases from J, with 7 bases in between. The germline V gene encodes CDR1 MNHNS and CDR2 SASEGT. This CDR3 contains 12 residues.

V usage is TRBV7-9 and J usage is TRBJ2-1; a weak D match, TRBD1 (6 bases). CDR3 size: 14 residues. V lost 0 bases and J lost 7, with 10 bases in between. Germline V gene sequence: CDR1 SEHNR, CDR2 FQNEAQ (reference sequence). This CDR3 reads CASSLAPQGNEQFF. Written as DNA, the CDR3 is TGTGCCAGCAGCTTAGCACCACAGGGAAATGAGCAGTTCTTC.

This rearrangement joins TRBV6-5 to TRBJ1-1, with a tentative D call TRBD1 (5 bases). V was trimmed by 1 base and J by 4 bases, leaving 7 bases between them. Germline lookup yields CDR1 MNHEY and CDR2 SVGAGI. There are 13 residues in the CDR3. The CDR3 sequence: CASSYFGGTEAFF. For the CDR3, the DNA is TGTGCCAGCAGTTACTTTGGGGGCACTGAAGCTTTCTTT.

The J gene is TRBJ1-2, the V gene TRBV29-1, with 7 bases aligning to TRBD1. The V gene end was trimmed by 2 bases and the J gene end by 8 bases; junction bases not matched to a gene: 11. Germline V lookup: CDR1 SQVTM, CDR2 ANQGSEA. The CDR3 covers 14 residues. Here the CDR3 reads CSVESRDREGGYTF. CDR3 nucleotides: TGCAGCGTTGAATCTAGAGACAGGGAAGGAGGCTACACCTTC.

The CDR3 sequence: CAWSHISNQPQHF. The CDR3 DNA follows: TGTGCCTGGAGTCATATTAGCAATCAGCCCCAGCATTTT. The chain has TRBV30 and TRBJ1-5, with D unresolved. The V gene's germline CDR1 is GTSNPN and CDR2 SVGIG (reference sequence). The CDR3 length is 13 residues. The V gene lost 2 bases and the J gene lost 0 bases, with 5 bases spanning the gap. Together with reference TRBV30 and TRBJ1-5, the CDR3 gives the full variable domain: SQTIHQWPATLVQPVGSPLSLECTVEGTSNPNLYWYRQAAGRGLQLLFYSVGIGQISSEVPQNLSASRPQDRQFILSSKKLLLSDSGFYLCAWSHISNQPQHFGDGTRLSIL.

The chain links TRBV5-5 to TRBJ2-5, with D perhaps given as TRBD1 or TRBD2 (5 bases each). Trimming removed 0 bases from V and 3 bases from J, with 6 bases in between. The CDR3 is made up of 13 amino acids. Germline assignment: CDR1 SGHKS and CDR2 YYEKEE (reference sequence). As DNA, the CDR3 is TGTGCCAGCAGCTTGGGGGGGAAAGAGACCCAGTACTTC. Protein sequence: CASSLGGKETQYF. Supplemented by reference TRBV5-5 and TRBJ2-5, the full variable domain reads DAGVTQSPTHLIKTRGQQVTLRCSPISGHKSVSWYQQVLGQGPQFIFQYYEKEERGRGNFPDRFSARQFPNYSSELNVNALLLGDSALYLCASSLGGKETQYFGPGTRLLVL.

The chain carries TRBV11-1 and TRBJ2-1, with D possibly being TRBD2 (5 bases). CDR1 and CDR2 (germline): SGHAT, FQDESV (reference sequence). V was pared by 6 bases and J by 1 base, with 13 bases between. The CDR3 has 15 amino acids. For the CDR3, the DNA is TGTGCCAGCAGTAGGGCCCGGGGATCCTACAATGAGCAGTTCTTC. This gives the protein CASSRARGSYNEQFF. Looking up the rest from reference TRBV11-1 and TRBJ2-1 gives the full variable domain: EAEVAQSPRYKITEKSQAVAFWCDPISGHATLYWYRQILGQGPELLVQFQDESVVDDSQLPKDRFSAERLKGVDSTLKIQPAELGDSAMYLCASSRARGSYNEQFFGPGTRLTVL.